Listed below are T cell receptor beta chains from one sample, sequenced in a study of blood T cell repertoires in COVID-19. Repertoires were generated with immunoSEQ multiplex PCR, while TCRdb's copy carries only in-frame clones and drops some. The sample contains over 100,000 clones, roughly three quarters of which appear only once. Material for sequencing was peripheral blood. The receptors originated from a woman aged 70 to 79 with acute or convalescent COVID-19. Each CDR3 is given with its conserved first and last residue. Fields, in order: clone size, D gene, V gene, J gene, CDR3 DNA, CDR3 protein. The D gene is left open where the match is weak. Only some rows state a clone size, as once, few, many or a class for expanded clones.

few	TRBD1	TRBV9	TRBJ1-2	TGTGCCAGCAGCGTCCGACAGGGGGGGGATGGCTACACCTTC	CASSVRQGGDGYTF
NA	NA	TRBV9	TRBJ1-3	TGTGCCAGCAGCGGAGGGAACTCTGGAAACACCATATATTTT	CASSGGNSGNTIYF
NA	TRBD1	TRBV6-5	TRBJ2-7	TGTGCCAGCAGCCTCGGGACAGGTGGTAAAGGGCAGTACTTC	CASSLGTGGKGQYF
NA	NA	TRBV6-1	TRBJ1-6	TGTGCCAGCAGTGATATCGGGGCAGGGGCTCTATCAGCCCTCCACTTT	CASSDIGAGALSALHF
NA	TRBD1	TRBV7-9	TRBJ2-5	TGTGCCAGCAGTCCGGGACAGGGAAGCCAAGAGACCCAGTACTTC	CASSPGQGSQETQYF
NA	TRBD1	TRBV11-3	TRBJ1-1	TGTGCCAGCAGCCGGGACAGAGTGAACACTGAAGCTTTCTTT	CASSRDRVNTEAFF
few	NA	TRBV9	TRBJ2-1	TGTGCCAGCAGCGTAGGTTCGTACAATGAGCAGTTCTTC	CASSVGSYNEQFF
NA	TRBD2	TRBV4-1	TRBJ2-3	TGCGCCAGCAGCCAAGGGGCTAGCGGGGGGCAAAATACGCAGTATTTT	CASSQGASGGQNTQYF
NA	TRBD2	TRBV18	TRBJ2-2	TGTGCCAGCTCACCACCCGGACTAGCGAGCACCGGGGAGCTGTTTTTT	CASSPPGLASTGELFF
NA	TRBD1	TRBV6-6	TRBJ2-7	TGTGCCAGCAGTTCGGGACAGGGGGCGGACGAGCAGTACTTC	CASSSGQGADEQYF
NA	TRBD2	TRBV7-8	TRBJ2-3	TGTGCCAGCAGCCCCAGCGGGGGCGCAGATACGCAGTATTTT	CASSPSGGADTQYF